This T cell receptor (beta chain) appears in the sequencing data of a study of blood T cell repertoires in COVID-19. Study overall: Sites across the United States, Italy and Spain contributed samples from acute and convalescent COVID-19. T cells, B-cell-depleted T cells, or PBMCs provided the cDNA or gDNA that served as material.

Original data processing: Amplification from reference gene primers served as the basis for estimated nucleated cell counts. Clones were read by immunoSEQ multiplex PCR, and TCRdb kept only the in-frame ones, dropping some. V, J and clone size were drawn from that table, and D and trimming were deduced from the DNA. This table holds about 200,000 clones, 85% to 90% found once. The CDR3 spans 14 residues. CDR1 and CDR2 from the germline V gene are MDHEN and SYDVKM. Losses at the gene ends were 6 bases for V and 4 bases for J; bases not matched to a gene: 8. The chain links TRBV28 to TRBJ2-7; TRBD2 matches at 8 bases. Source material: peripheral blood. The TCR was taken from a man between 60 and 75 years old who had recovered from COVID-19. The CDR3 sequence is CASSGLAEIYEQYF. DNA of the CDR3: TGTGCCAGCAGCGGACTAGCAGAAATTTACGAGCAGTACTTC.